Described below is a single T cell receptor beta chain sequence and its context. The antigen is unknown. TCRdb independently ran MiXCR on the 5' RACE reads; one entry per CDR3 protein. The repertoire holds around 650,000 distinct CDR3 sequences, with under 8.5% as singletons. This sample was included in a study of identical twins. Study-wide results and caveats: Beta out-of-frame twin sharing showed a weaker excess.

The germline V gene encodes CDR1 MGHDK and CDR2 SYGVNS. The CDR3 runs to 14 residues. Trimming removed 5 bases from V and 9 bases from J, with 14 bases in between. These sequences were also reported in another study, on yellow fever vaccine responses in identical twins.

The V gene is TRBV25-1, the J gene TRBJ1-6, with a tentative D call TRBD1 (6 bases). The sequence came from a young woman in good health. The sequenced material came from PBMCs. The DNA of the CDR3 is TGTGCCAGCAGTCGGGGTCAGGGGAGTTCACCCCTCCACTTT. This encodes CASSRGQGSSPLHF.